This T cell receptor beta chain was identified during a study of human T cells and chemical hapten exposure (dated by TCRdb to the early 2020s). Context from the whole study: Libraries were combined into a pool for sequencing, and differences in TCR yield between samples came mainly from small differences in library volumes within the pool. For every blood RNA sample, sequencing covered both the TCR alpha and TCR beta chains. This study followed changes in the peripheral blood TCR repertoire in vivo during primary and secondary sensitization of alopecia patients to the hapten diphenylcyclopropenone (DPC). Broad study findings and their caveats: Repeated subsampling changed both the strength of the expansion versus patch-test correlation and the threshold at which that correlation became significant. The number of TCRs above 1 in 1000 frequency did not change with DPC sensitization; there was no evidence of global repertoire structure alterations.

The method behind the library was RACE. The instrument given in TCRdb is NextSeq 500. Library preparation attached unique molecular identifiers to individual cDNA molecules for quantitative, reproducible TCR counting. In the original analysis: A median of roughly 98,000 TCRs per sample was observed, with a range of about 20,000 to 750,000. V, J and CDR3 annotation of the TCR reads was performed with the Decombinator software suite. For the PS versus PT1 abundance plots, all samples were subsampled to the same number of TCRs (28,000). Expanded TCRs were defined as absent before sensitization and observed at least eight times at the 2-week time point. In TCRdb, the public reads were trimmed at Q25 with fastp and aligned with MiXCR, with productive beta chains retained. Every entry covers one CDR3 protein and lists the most common genes and DNA from its rows. What appears here as the V and J calls and clone size reflects TCRdb's work, not the paper's. The sample yields tens of thousands of distinct CDR3 sequences; around 9% were counted once. 2.5% to 3.5% of the sample is held by the ten biggest clonotypes.

Reading the label with the study, this specimen's time point is: healthy volunteer bleed at 2 weeks. Total RNA was isolated from unfractionated whole blood collected in Tempus Blood RNA tubes. As TCR sequencing controls, several healthy volunteers were used, with blood taken at day 0, 2 weeks and 6 weeks. Note on this clonotype: Its antigen is unknown. No per-base quality is available; no much larger clone lies one base away.

There are 14 amino acids in the CDR3, from cysteine to phenylalanine inclusive. Of all the DNA, just the CDR3 is kept, 42 bases in frame from base 1. According to the germline V gene (reference sequence), CDR1 reads SGHNT and CDR2 reads YYREEE. V is clipped by 0 bases and J by 6 bases, and the sequence between their germline boundaries is 7 bases long. Recombination joined TRBV5-4 with TRBJ1-6, and the D gene may be TRBD1, 5 bases matching. This sequence was found in a female donor in good health. Some clones in this sample may be carry-over from other donors' samples. Sequences were obtained from whole blood. The bases are TGTGCCAGCAGCTTGGGACAGACTAATTCACCCCTCCACTTT. This sequence encodes CASSLGQTNSPLHF.